This T cell receptor beta chain was sequenced for a study of CD8 T cells in ankylosing spondylitis. The study's findings and limits: The clones that were linked to disease were reported to be significantly enriched in matched synovial fluid samples from ankylosing spondylitis patients. Clones linked to disease, bearing a CD8+ phenotype, were relatively rare in peripheral blood.

Libraries of TCR beta came from quantitative 5'-RACE with molecular barcodes. TCRdb independently ran MiXCR on the 5' RACE reads; one entry per CDR3 protein. The data hold around 150,000 distinct CDR3 sequences, with 25% to 35% observed a single time. Worth noting for this clonotype: Its antigen is unknown.

Germline CDR1 KGHDR, CDR2 SFDVKD. The CDR3 length is 14 residues. The ends lost 4 bases at V and 6 bases at J; junction bases unmatched: 5. The V and J genes are TRBV24-1 and TRBJ2-7; 10 bases agree with TRBD2. This TCR derives from a male donor with ankylosing spondylitis. Material for sequencing was synovial fluid, either unsorted or a sorted T cell fraction (not recorded which). The CDR3 spells CATSETSGKGEQYF. CDR3 in DNA: TGTGCCACCAGTGAAACTAGCGGGAAAGGCGAGCAGTACTTC.